Below are 26 T cell receptor beta chains sequenced from a single sample in a study of blood T cell repertoires in COVID-19. The method was immunoSEQ multiplex PCR; TCRdb's version includes in-frame clones alone and lacks a portion of them. There are about 410,000 clones in the sample; approximately 89% occur only once, and under 2% lies in the top ten. Sequencing was done on a sample of peripheral blood. The receptors come from a woman aged 40 to 49 with COVID-19, enrolled during active disease.

The CDR3 loop is CASSLSWEQETQYF. The CDR3 region has the DNA TGTGCCAGCAGTTTATCGTGGGAGCAAGAGACCCAGTACTTC. The V gene is TRBV27, the J gene TRBJ2-5; perhaps TRBD2 as D (5 bases). CDR1 is MNHEY, CDR2 SMNVEV, per germline (reference sequence). V lost 0 bases and J 2 bases, leaving 7 bases between the germline ends. The CDR3 extends over 14 amino acids.

The chain uses TRBV4-1 and TRBJ2-7; D may be TRBD1 (6 bases). The V gene lost 0 bases and the J gene lost 2 bases, with 17 bases spanning the gap. The CDR3 extends over 17 amino acids. Germline V gene data show CDR1 as MGHRA and CDR2 as YSYEKL. CDR3 loop: CASSQDLGGVSPYEQYF. CDR3 bases: TGCGCCAGCAGCCAAGATCTTGGGGGCGTCTCCCCCTACGAGCAGTACTTC.

This chain links TRBV6-6 with TRBJ1-1, with D possibly matching TRBD1 (5 bases). CDR3 size: 15 residues. Germline CDR1 MNHNY, CDR2 SVGAGI (reference sequence). V lost 3 bases, J lost 3 bases, and 14 bases lay in between. CDR3 loop: CASSYIAVGDTEAFF. CDR3 bases: TGTGCCAGCAGTTATATAGCGGTGGGGGACACTGAAGCTTTCTTT.

There are a few counts of this clone. The V gene is TRBV5-4, the J gene TRBJ1-2; D uncertain. The CDR3 runs 14 residues. Germline loops: CDR1 SGHNT, CDR2 YYREEE (reference sequence). V was cut by 1 base and J by 4 bases, with 11 bases left in between. CDR3 sequence: CASSLSTSAYGYTF. CDR3 in DNA: TGTGCCAGCAGCTTGTCCACATCTGCCTATGGCTACACCTTC.

The chain carries TRBV28 and TRBJ1-2; no firm D call. Trimming shortened V by 2 bases and J by 5 bases, and 6 bases separated the two germline ends. Germline CDR1 and CDR2: MDHEN and SYDVKM. The CDR3 loop spans 12 amino acids. The CDR3 coding sequence is TGTGCCAGCAGTTTAGCCCAGTATGGCTACACCTTC. Translation gives CASSLAQYGYTF.

This clone was seen only once. The V gene is TRBV7-2, the J gene TRBJ2-7; weak D call: TRBD2 (6 bases). The V gene's germline CDR1 is SGHTA and CDR2 FQGNSA. V dropped 3 bases and J dropped 2 bases, with 8 bases sitting between them. The CDR3 sequence is 13 residues long. The CDR3 reads CASSLEGAYEQYF. CDR3 DNA sequence: TGTGCCAGCAGCTTGGAGGGCGCCTACGAGCAGTACTTC. Supplemented by reference TRBV7-2 and TRBJ2-7, the full variable domain reads GAGVSQSPSNKVTEKGKDVELRCDPISGHTALYWYRQSLGQGLEFLIYFQGNSAPDKSGLPSDRFSAERTGGSVSTLTIQRTQQEDSAVYLCASSLEGAYEQYFGPGTRLTVT.

The rearrangement uses TRBV11-2 and TRBJ1-4; no clear D. The CDR3 runs to 14 residues. Germline V CDR1 and CDR2: SGHAT, FQNNGV. V shed 2 bases and J shed 8 bases, with 12 bases lying between them. CDR3 residues: CASSLTGGNEKLFF. CDR3 DNA: TGTGCCAGCAGCTTAACTGGAGGGAACGAAAAACTGTTTTTT.

The chain combines TRBV12-3 or TRBV12-4 with TRBJ2-7; 9 positions agree with TRBD1. Germline trimming cut 4 bases from V and 4 bases from J; bases unmatched to any gene: 2. This CDR3 contains 13 residues. The CDR3 DNA reads TGTGCCAGCAGTTCCGGGACAGGGTACGAGCAGTACTTC. Its translation is CASSSGTGYEQYF.

The chain uses TRBV28 and TRBJ1-2; TRBD1 agrees at 7 bases. From germline, CDR1 is MDHEN and CDR2 SYDVKM. With V trimmed by 11 bases and J by 4 bases, 7 bases remained unmatched. The CDR3 contains 12 residues. Here the CDR3 DNA reads TGTGCCTCCGGGGACAGTATCTATGGCTACACCTTC. It yields the protein CASGDSIYGYTF.

V usage is TRBV27 and J usage is TRBJ1-5; tentatively, D is TRBD1 (6 bases). The CDR3 is 15 residues long. V was shortened by 6 bases and J by 9 bases, with 21 bases between the two germline ends. CDR1 and CDR2 (germline): MNHEY, SMNVEV (reference sequence). CDR3: CASRSLGRGNRPQHF. Here the CDR3 DNA reads TGTGCCAGCAGGTCCCTGGGCAGGGGAAATAGGCCCCAGCATTTT.

This chain connects TRBV6-6 to TRBJ1-1; D is possibly TRBD1 (5 bases). CDR1 is MNHNY and CDR2 is SVGAGI in the germline V gene (reference sequence). V lost 2 bases, J lost 8 bases, and 15 bases lay in between. The CDR3 runs 14 residues. The CDR3 DNA follows: TGTGCCAGCAGTTACCCTGGGAGGGGCCGGGAAGCTTTCTTT. Protein: CASSYPGRGREAFF.

V is TRBV6-6 and J is TRBJ2-2, with 7 bases matching TRBD1. Looked up from germline, CDR1 is MNHNY and CDR2 is SVGAGI (reference sequence). This CDR3 is 14 amino acids long. The ends lost 5 bases at V and 6 bases at J; junction bases unmatched: 6. The CDR3 loop is CASSRDRESGELFF. In DNA form, the CDR3 reads TGTGCCAGCAGTCGCGACAGGGAATCCGGGGAGCTGTTTTTT.

In DNA form, the CDR3 reads TGTGCCAGCAGCTTAGAACAGAGTAGCAATCAGCCCCAGCATTTT. It is translated as CASSLEQSSNQPQHF. The chain combines TRBV7-2 with TRBJ1-5; D gene ambiguous. Trimming took 1 base from V and 0 from J, leaving 7 bases between them. CDR3 length: 15 amino acids. Germline CDR1 is SGHTA and CDR2 is FQGNSA.

J is TRBJ1-3 and V is TRBV7-2; tentative D call: TRBD1 (5 bases). V was pared by 3 bases and J by 0 bases, with 12 bases between. The germline CDR1 and CDR2 sequences are SGHTA and FQGNSA. The CDR3 sequence is 16 residues long. The CDR3 spells CASSFKGDFSGNTIYF. The CDR3 nucleotides are TGTGCCAGCAGCTTCAAAGGGGATTTCTCTGGAAACACCATATATTTT.

The chain carries TRBV12-3 or TRBV12-4 and TRBJ1-2, with D possibly matching TRBD1 (6 bases). This CDR3 has 13 residues. Trimming shortened V by 2 bases and J by 8 bases, and 12 bases separated the two germline ends. Written as DNA, the CDR3 is TGTGCCAGCAGTTTAATGGGGGCGCGGGGCTACACCTTC. Its protein product is CASSLMGARGYTF.

The rearrangement joins TRBV29-1 to TRBJ2-5; TRBD2 is a possible D gene (6 bases). V was shortened by 6 bases and J by 4 bases, with 12 bases between the two germline ends. This CDR3 has 12 residues. The germline V gene encodes CDR1 SQVTM and CDR2 ANQGSEA. DNA for the CDR3: TGCAGCGTAACGGGGGAAGGAGAGACCCAGTACTTC. Translated: CSVTGEGETQYF.

This clone appeared a single time. The rearrangement links TRBV7-9 to TRBJ1-5; D possibly corresponds to TRBD1 (5 bases). The CDR3 is 13 residues long. Germline CDR1 SEHNR, CDR2 FQNEAQ (reference sequence). The V gene lost 1 base and the J gene lost 5 bases, with 6 bases spanning the gap. The CDR3 DNA follows: TGTGCCAGCAGCTTAGGCAGGGATCAGCCCCAGCATTTT. This gives the protein CASSLGRDQPQHF.

The chain recombines TRBV9 with TRBJ1-3, with D tentatively TRBD1 (5 bases). Trimming took 4 bases from V and 0 from J, leaving 11 bases between them. The length of the CDR3 is 15 residues. Germline lookup yields CDR1 SGDLS and CDR2 YYNGEE. CDR3 nucleotides: TGTGCCAGCAGCCCACCAGGGTTCTCTGGAAACACCATATATTTT. Translating it yields CASSPPGFSGNTIYF.

The chain links TRBV27 to TRBJ1-3, with TRBD1 matching over 8 bases. V shed 8 bases and J 7 bases; nucleotides not matched to a gene: 10. CDR1 and CDR2 (germline): MNHEY, SMNVEV (reference sequence). CDR3 length equals 14 residues. The DNA for the CDR3 is TGTGCCAGCGGTCCACGACAGGGGCTCAACACCATATATTTT. Its translation: CASGPRQGLNTIYF.

The rearrangement uses TRBV9 and TRBJ2-7; the D is unclear. The CDR3 has 15 amino acids. CDR1 SGDLS and CDR2 YYNGEE come from the germline V gene. V was pared by 4 bases and J by 3 bases, with 17 bases between. CDR3 sequence (DNA): TGTGCCAGCAGCTTAGGGTACAGCCCGATCTACGAGCAGTACTTC. It specifies CASSLGYSPIYEQYF.

J is TRBJ1-1 and V is TRBV29-1, with D hard to call. The V gene's germline CDR1 is SQVTM and CDR2 ANQGSEA. CDR3 length equals 10 residues. V lost 5 bases to trimming and J lost 4 bases, with 5 bases between them. The CDR3 region is CSVPGTEAFF. The CDR3 DNA reads as TGCAGCGTTCCAGGCACTGAAGCTTTCTTT.

The chain carries TRBV29-1 and TRBJ1-2; 10 bases fit TRBD1. In germline, CDR1 is SQVTM, CDR2 ANQGSEA. The trim removed 6 bases at V and 4 bases at J, leaving 11 bases unmatched. The CDR3 is made up of 15 amino acids. The CDR3 DNA reads TGCAGCGTCCTAATCCGGGACAGGGGAATCTATGGCTACACCTTC. It is translated as CSVLIRDRGIYGYTF.

V gene TRBV6-2 or TRBV6-3 combines with J gene TRBJ1-4; tentatively, D is TRBD1 (6 bases). Germline CDR1 reads MNHEY; CDR2 reads SVGEGT. The CDR3 has 15 residues. Trimming took 2 bases from V and 3 from J, leaving 10 bases between them. The CDR3 is CASSYQGQPNEKLFF. The CDR3 nucleotides read TGTGCCAGCAGTTACCAAGGACAGCCTAATGAAAAACTGTTTTTT.

The rearrangement links TRBV27 to TRBJ2-3, with D unresolved. This CDR3 region has 14 residues. Trimming took 5 bases from V and 2 from J, leaving 11 bases between them. Germline-derived CDR1 and CDR2 are MNHEY and SMNVEV (reference sequence). DNA for the CDR3: TGTGCCAGCAGTAAGACAAGATCCACAGATACGCAGTATTTT. This translates into CASSKTRSTDTQYF.

In regard to this clone: This CDR3 is also generated by other DNA sequences in the sample. The V and J genes are TRBV6-5 and TRBJ1-2; tentatively, D is TRBD1 (6 bases). Per the germline V gene, CDR1 is MNHEY and CDR2 is SVGAGI. There are 12 residues in the CDR3. Trimming pared 5 bases from V and 2 bases from J, leaving 6 bases between. CDR3 loop: CASSRGNYGYTF. The CDR3 nucleotides are TGTGCCAGCAGTAGGGGGAACTATGGCTACACCTTC.

The chain uses TRBV28 and TRBJ2-5; TRBD2 matches at 7 bases. Germline V CDR1 and CDR2: MDHEN, SYDVKM. The length of the CDR3 is 15 residues. V was clipped by 5 bases and J by 3 bases; unmatched bases: 9. The CDR3 DNA sequence: TGTGCCAGCAGTCCCCTCGGGGCGGGGGAAGAGACCCAGTACTTC. This gives the protein CASSPLGAGEETQYF.